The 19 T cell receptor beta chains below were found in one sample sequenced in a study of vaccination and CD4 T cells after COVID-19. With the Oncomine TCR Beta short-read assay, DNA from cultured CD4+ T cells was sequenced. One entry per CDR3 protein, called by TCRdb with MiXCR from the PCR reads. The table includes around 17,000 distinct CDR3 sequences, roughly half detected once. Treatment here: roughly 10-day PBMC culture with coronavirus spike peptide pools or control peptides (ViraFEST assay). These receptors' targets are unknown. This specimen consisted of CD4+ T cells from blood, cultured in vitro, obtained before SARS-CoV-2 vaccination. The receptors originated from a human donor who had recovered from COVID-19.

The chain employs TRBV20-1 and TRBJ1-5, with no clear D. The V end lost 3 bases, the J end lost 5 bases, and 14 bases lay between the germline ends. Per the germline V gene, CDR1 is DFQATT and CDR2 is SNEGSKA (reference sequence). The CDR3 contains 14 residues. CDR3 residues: CSARNPNGHQPQHF. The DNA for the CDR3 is TGCAGTGCTAGGAACCCGAATGGGCATCAGCCCCAGCATTTT.

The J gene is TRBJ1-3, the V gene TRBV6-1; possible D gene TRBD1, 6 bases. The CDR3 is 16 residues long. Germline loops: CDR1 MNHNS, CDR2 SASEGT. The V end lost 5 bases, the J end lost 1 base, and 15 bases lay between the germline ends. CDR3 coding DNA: TGTGCCAGCAGTCCGACAGGTATAGGGTCTGGAAACACCATATATTTT. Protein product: CASSPTGIGSGNTIYF.

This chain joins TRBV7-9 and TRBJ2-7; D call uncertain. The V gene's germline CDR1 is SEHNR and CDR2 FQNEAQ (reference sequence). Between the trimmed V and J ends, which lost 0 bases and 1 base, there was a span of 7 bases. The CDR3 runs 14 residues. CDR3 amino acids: CASSLAVESYEQYF. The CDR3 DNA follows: TGTGCCAGCAGCTTAGCGGTGGAATCCTACGAGCAGTACTTC.

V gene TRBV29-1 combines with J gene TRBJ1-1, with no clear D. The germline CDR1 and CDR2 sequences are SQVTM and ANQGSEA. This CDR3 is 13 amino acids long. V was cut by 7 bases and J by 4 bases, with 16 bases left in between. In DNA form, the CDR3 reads TGCAGCGCCGACCTTTGGGGTGGCACTGAAGCTTTCTTT. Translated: CSADLWGGTEAFF. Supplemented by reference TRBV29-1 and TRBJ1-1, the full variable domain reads SAVISQKPSRDICQRGTSLTIQCQVDSQVTMMFWYRQQPGQSLTLIATANQGSEATYESGFVIDKFPISRPNLTFSTLTVSNMSPEDSSIYLCSADLWGGTEAFFGQGTRLTVV.

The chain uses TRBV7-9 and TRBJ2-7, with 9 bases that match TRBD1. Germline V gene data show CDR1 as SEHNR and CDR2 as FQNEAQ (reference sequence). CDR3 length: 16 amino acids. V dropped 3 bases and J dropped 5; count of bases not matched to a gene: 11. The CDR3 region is CASSFFPGTGIHEQYF. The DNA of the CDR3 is TGTGCCAGCAGCTTTTTCCCAGGGACAGGGATACACGAGCAGTACTTC.

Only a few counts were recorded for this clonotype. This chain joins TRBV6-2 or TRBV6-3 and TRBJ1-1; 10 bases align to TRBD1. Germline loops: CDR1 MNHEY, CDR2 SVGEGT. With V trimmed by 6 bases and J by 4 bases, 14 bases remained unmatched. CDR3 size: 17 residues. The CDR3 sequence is CASSLGQGSRLVTEAFF. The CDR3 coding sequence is TGTGCCAGCAGCCTGGGACAGGGGAGTCGGTTAGTCACTGAAGCTTTCTTT.

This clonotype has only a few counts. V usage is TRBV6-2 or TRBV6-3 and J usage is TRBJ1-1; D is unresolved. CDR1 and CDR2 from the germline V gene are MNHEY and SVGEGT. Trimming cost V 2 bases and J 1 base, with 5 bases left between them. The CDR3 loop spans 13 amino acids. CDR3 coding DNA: TGTGCCAGCAGTTACGCCAGGAACACTGAAGCTTTCTTT. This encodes CASSYARNTEAFF.

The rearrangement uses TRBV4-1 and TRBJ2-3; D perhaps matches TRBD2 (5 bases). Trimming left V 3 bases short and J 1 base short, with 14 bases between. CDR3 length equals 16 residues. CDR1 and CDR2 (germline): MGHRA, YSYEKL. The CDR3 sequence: CASSHVLDTGTDTQYF. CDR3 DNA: TGCGCCAGCAGCCATGTACTAGATACGGGCACAGATACGCAGTATTTT.

The CDR3 coding sequence is TGTGCCAGCAGTGAACCGGGCAGGGGGGATTCACCCCTCCACTTT. It encodes CASSEPGRGDSPLHF. The chain recombines TRBV6-1 with TRBJ1-6; the match to TRBD1 covers 7 bases. Losses at the gene ends were 2 bases for V and 8 bases for J; bases not matched to a gene: 6. The CDR3 runs to 15 residues. Germline V lookup: CDR1 MNHNS, CDR2 SASEGT.

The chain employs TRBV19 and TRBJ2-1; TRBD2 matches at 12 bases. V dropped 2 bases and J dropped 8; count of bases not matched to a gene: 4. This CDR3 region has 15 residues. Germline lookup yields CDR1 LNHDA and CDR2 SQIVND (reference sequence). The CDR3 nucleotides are TGTGCCAGTAGTATATCTAGCGGGGGGGCCTATGAGCAGTTCTTC. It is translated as CASSISSGGAYEQFF.

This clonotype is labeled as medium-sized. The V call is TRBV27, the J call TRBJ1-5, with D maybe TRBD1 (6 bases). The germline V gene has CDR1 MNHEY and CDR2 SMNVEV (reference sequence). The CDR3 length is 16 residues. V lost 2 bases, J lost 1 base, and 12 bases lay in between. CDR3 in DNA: TGTGCCAGCAGTTTAAGCCCGGACAGAAGCAATCAGCCCCAGCATTTT. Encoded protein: CASSLSPDRSNQPQHF.

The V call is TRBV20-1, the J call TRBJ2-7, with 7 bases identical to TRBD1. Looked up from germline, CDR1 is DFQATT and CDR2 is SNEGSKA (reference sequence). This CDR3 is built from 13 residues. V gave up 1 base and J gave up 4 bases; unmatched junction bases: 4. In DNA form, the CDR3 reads TGCAGTGCTAGAGTAAGGGGGCAATACGAGCAGTACTTC. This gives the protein CSARVRGQYEQYF.

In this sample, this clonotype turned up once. CDR3: CATSRESNTGVGNQPQHF. In DNA, the CDR3 is TGTGCCACCAGCAGAGAGTCGAATACAGGGGTTGGCAATCAGCCCCAGCATTTT. The chain recombines TRBV15 with TRBJ1-5, with 7 positions matching TRBD1. Trimming removed 0 bases from V and 2 bases from J; junction bases left unmatched: 10. This CDR3 comprises 18 residues. Per the germline V gene, CDR1 is LNHNV and CDR2 is YYDKDF (reference sequence). Using reference TRBV15 and TRBJ1-5 for the parts outside the CDR3, the full variable domain is DAMVIQNPRYQVTQFGKPVTLSCSQTLNHNVMYWYQQKSSQAPKLLFHYYDKDFNNEADTPDNFQSRRPNTSFCFLDIRSPGLGDTAMYLCATSRESNTGVGNQPQHFGDGTRLSIL.

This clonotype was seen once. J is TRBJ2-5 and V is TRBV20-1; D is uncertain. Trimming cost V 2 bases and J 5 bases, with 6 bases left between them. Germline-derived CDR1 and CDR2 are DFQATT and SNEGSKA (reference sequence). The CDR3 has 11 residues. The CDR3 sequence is CSARLGETQYF. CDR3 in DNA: TGCAGTGCTAGACTGGGGGAGACCCAGTACTTC.

The CDR3 nucleotides are TGCAGTGCGGTCATTAGCGGGGGTTCCTACGAGCAGTACTTC. It specifies CSAVISGGSYEQYF. This chain links TRBV20-1 with TRBJ2-7; 9 nucleotides match TRBD2. The CDR3 runs 14 residues. The germline gives CDR1 DFQATT, CDR2 SNEGSKA (reference sequence). Trimming removed 6 bases from V and 1 base from J; junction bases left unmatched: 7.

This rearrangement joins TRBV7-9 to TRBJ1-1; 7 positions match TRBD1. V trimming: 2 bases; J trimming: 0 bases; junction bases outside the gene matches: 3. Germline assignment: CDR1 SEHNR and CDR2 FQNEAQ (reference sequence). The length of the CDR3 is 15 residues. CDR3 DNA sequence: TGTGCCAGCAGCTTACGACAGGGACTGAACACTGAAGCTTTCTTT. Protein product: CASSLRQGLNTEAFF.

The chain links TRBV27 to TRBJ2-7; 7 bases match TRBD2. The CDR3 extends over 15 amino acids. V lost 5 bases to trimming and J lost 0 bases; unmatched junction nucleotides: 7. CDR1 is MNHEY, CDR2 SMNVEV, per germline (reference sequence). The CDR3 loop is CASSRVGGDSYEQYF. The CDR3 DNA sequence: TGTGCCAGCAGTCGCGTGGGGGGGGACTCCTACGAGCAGTACTTC.

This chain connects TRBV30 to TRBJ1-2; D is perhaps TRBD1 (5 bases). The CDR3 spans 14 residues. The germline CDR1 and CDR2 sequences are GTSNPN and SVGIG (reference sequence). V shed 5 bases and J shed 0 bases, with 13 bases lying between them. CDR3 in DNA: TGTGCCTGGGGGGCCGGGAGTTCTAACTATGGCTACACCTTC. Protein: CAWGAGSSNYGYTF.

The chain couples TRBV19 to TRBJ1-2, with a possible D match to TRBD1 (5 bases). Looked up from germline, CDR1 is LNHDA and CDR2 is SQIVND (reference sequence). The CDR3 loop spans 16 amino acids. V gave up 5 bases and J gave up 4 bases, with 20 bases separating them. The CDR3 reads CASSSIRGSLFYGYTF. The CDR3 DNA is TGTGCCAGTAGTTCGATTCGGGGGTCGCTCTTCTATGGCTACACCTTC.